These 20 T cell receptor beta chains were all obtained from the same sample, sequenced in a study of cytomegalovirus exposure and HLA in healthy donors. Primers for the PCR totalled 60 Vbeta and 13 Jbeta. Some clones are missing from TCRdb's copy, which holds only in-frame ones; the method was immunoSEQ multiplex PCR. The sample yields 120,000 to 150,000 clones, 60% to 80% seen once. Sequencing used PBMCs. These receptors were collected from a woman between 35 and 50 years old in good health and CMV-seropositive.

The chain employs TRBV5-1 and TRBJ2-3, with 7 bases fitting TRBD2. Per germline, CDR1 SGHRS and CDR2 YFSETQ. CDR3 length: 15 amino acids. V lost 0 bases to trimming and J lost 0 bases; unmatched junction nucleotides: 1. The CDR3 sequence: CASSLGGGSTDTQYF. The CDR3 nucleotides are TGCGCCAGCAGCTTGGGCGGGGGAAGCACAGATACGCAGTATTTT.

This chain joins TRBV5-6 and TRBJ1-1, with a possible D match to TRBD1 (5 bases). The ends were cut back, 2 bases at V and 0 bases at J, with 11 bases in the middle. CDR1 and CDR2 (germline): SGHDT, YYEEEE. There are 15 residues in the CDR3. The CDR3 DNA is TGTGCCAGCAGCTTAAGGGCAGGGATGAACACTGAAGCTTTCTTT. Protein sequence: CASSLRAGMNTEAFF. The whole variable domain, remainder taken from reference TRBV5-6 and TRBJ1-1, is DAGVTQSPTHLIKTRGQQVTLRCSPKSGHDTVSWYQQALGQGPQFIFQYYEEEERQRGNFPDRFSGHQFPNYSSELNVNALLLGDSALYLCASSLRAGMNTEAFFGQGTRLTVV.

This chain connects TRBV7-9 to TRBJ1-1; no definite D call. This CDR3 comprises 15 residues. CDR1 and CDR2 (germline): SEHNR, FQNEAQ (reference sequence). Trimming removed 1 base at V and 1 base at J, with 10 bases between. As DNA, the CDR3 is TGTGCCAGCAGCTTAGTTCCGGGTTCGAACACTGAAGCTTTCTTT. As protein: CASSLVPGSNTEAFF.

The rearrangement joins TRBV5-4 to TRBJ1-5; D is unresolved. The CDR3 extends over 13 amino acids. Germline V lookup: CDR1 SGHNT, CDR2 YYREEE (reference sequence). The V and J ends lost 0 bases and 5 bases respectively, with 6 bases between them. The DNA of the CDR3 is TGTGCCAGCAGCTTGGGTGCAGATCAGCCCCAGCATTTT. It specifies CASSLGADQPQHF.

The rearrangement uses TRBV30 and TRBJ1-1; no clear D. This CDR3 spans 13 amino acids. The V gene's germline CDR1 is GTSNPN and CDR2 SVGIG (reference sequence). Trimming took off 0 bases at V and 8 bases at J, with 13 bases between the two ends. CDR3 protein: CAWSVQNILEAFF. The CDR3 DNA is TGTGCCTGGAGTGTACAGAACATCTTAGAAGCTTTCTTT.

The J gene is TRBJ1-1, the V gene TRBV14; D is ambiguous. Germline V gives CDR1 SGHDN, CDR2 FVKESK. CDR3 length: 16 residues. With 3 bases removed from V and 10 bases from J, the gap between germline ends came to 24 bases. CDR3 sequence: CASSQGVVQAGCGAFF. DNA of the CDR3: TGTGCCAGCAGCCAGGGAGTGGTCCAGGCGGGATGTGGAGCTTTCTTT.

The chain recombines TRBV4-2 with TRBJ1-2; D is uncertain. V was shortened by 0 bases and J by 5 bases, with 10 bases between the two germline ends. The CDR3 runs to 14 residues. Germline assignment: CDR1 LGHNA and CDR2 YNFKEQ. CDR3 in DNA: TGTGCCAGCAGCCAAGATAAGTCTAGGTATGGCTACACCTTC. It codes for CASSQDKSRYGYTF.

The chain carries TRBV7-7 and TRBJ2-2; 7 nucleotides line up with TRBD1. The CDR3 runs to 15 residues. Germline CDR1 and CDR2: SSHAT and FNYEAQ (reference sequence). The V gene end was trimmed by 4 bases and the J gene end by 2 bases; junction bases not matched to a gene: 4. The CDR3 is CASSSTGVNTGELFF. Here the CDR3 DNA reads TGTGCCAGCAGCTCCACAGGGGTAAACACCGGGGAGCTGTTTTTT.

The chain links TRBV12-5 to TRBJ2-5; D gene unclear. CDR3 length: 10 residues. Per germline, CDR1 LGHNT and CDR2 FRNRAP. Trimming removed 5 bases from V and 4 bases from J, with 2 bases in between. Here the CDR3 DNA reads TGTGCTAGTGGTCTAGAGACCCAGTACTTC. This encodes CASGLETQYF.

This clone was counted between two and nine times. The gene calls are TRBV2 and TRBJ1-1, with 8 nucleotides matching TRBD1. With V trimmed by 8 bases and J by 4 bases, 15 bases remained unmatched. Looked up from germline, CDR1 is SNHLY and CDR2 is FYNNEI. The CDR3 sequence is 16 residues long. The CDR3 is CASRRGQEEFSTEAFF. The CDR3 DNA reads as TGTGCCAGCCGCCGGGGACAGGAGGAGTTTAGCACTGAAGCTTTCTTT.

The chain's CDR3 is CTSSQERDRPHAEAFF. The CDR3 bases are TGCACCAGCAGCCAAGAGAGGGACAGGCCTCACGCTGAAGCTTTCTTT. The V and J genes are TRBV1 and TRBJ1-1; the DNA was not used to check the table's D call, TRBD1. TRBV1 represents a pseudogene. The CDR3 loop spans 16 amino acids.

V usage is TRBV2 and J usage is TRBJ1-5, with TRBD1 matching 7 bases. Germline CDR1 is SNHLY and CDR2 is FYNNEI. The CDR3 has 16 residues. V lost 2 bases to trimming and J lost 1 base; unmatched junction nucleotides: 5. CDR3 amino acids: CASSERRGRSNQPQHF. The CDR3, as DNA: TGTGCCAGCAGTGAACGTAGGGGGCGAAGCAATCAGCCCCAGCATTTT.

The CDR3 here is CASSHGTGLRNQPQHF. In DNA form, the CDR3 reads TGTGCCAGCAGCCACGGGACAGGGTTGCGCAATCAGCCCCAGCATTTT. The V and J genes are TRBV28 and TRBJ1-5, with 9 bases lining up with TRBD1. Germline lookup yields CDR1 MDHEN and CDR2 SYDVKM. The trim removed 6 bases at V and 2 bases at J, leaving 8 bases unmatched. This CDR3 has 16 amino acids. The whole variable domain, filled in from reference TRBV28 and TRBJ1-5, reads DVKVTQSSRYLVKRTGEKVFLECVQDMDHENMFWYRQDPGLGLRLIYFSYDVKMKEKGDIPEGYSVSREKKERFSLILESASTNQTSMYLCASSHGTGLRNQPQHFGDGTRLSIL.

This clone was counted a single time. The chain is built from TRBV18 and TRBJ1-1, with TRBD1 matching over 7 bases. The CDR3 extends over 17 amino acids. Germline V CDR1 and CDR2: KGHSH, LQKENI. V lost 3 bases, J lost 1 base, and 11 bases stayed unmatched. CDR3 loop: CASSPFPGQRENTEAFF. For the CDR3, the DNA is TGTGCCAGCTCACCTTTCCCGGGACAGAGAGAGAACACTGAAGCTTTCTTT.

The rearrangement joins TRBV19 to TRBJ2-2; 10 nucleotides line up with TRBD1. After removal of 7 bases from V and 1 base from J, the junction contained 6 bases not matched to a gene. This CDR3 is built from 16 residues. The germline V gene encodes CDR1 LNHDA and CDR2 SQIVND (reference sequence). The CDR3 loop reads CASKKGTGENTGELFF. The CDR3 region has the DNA TGTGCCAGTAAGAAGGGGACAGGGGAGAACACCGGGGAGCTGTTTTTT.

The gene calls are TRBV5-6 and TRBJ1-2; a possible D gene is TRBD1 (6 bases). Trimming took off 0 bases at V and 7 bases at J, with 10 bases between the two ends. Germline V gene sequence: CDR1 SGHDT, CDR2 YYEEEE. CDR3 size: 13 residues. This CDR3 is CASSLVGGLGYTF. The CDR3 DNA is TGTGCCAGCAGCTTGGTTGGGGGCCTTGGCTACACCTTC.

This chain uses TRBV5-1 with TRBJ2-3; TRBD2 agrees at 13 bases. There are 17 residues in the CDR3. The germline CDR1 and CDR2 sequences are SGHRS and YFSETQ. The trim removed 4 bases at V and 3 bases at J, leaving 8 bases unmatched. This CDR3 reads CASSRGTSGEFTDTQYF. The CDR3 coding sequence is TGCGCCAGCAGCCGAGGGACTAGCGGGGAATTTACAGATACGCAGTATTTT.

The CDR3 here is CASSLGQGSSPLHF. The CDR3 coding sequence is TGTGCCAGCAGCCTTGGACAGGGGAGCTCACCCCTCCACTTT. The V call is TRBV28, the J call TRBJ1-6; 9 nucleotides align to TRBD1. This CDR3 spans 14 amino acids. V was pared by 6 bases and J by 10 bases, with 7 bases of the junction left unmatched. The germline CDR1 and CDR2 sequences are MDHEN and SYDVKM. The full variable domain, with the rest looked up from reference TRBV28 and TRBJ1-6, is DVKVTQSSRYLVKRTGEKVFLECVQDMDHENMFWYRQDPGLGLRLIYFSYDVKMKEKGDIPEGYSVSREKKERFSLILESASTNQTSMYLCASSLGQGSSPLHFGNGTRLTVT.

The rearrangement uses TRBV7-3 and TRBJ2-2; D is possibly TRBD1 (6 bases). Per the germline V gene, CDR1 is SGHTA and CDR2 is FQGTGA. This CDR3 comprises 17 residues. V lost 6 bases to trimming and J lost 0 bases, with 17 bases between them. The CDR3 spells CASSSSRDKANTGELFF. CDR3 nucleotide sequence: TGTGCCAGCAGTTCCTCACGGGACAAGGCGAACACCGGGGAGCTGTTTTTT.

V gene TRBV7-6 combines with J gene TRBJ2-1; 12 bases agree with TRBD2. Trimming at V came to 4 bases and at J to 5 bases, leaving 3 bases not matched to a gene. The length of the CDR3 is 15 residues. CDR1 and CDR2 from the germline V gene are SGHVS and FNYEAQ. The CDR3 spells CASSSTSGGNNEQFF. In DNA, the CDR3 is TGTGCCAGCAGCTCAACTAGCGGGGGGAACAATGAGCAGTTCTTC.